Below, 25 T cell receptor beta chains from the same sample are listed, as sequenced in a study of T cell responses to AZD1222 COVID-19 vaccine. Repertoires were generated with immunoSEQ multiplex PCR, while TCRdb's copy carries only in-frame clones and drops some. The repertoire consists of about 95,000 clones, with roughly 91% occurring once and the leading ten covering roughly 3.7%. Sample: peripheral blood, taken on day 0 of AZD1222 vaccination. These receptors were taken from an adult in good health.

The CDR3 protein is CASSHRDRNYGYTF. CDR3 nucleotide sequence: TGTGCCAGCAGCCACCGGGACAGGAACTATGGCTACACCTTC. This chain joins TRBV3-1 (or the pseudogene TRBV3-2) and TRBJ1-2; 8 bases agree with TRBD1. Germline CDR1 is LGHDT and CDR2 is YNNKEL (reference sequence). V trimming: 3 bases; J trimming: 2 bases; junction bases outside the gene matches: 2. The CDR3 spans 14 residues.

CDR3 region: CASSFDASGDEQYF. CDR3 nucleotides: TGTGCCAGCAGCTTTGACGCTAGCGGAGACGAGCAGTACTTC. The chain couples TRBV5-4 to TRBJ2-7, with 7 bases aligning to TRBD2. J was trimmed by 5 bases and V by 2 bases; bases with no gene match: 7. Germline V CDR1 and CDR2: SGHNT, YYREEE (reference sequence). The CDR3 has 14 amino acids. The whole variable domain, remainder taken from reference TRBV5-4 and TRBJ2-7, is ETGVTQSPTHLIKTRGQQVTLRCSSQSGHNTVSWYQQALGQGPQFIFQYYREEENGRGNFPPRFSGLQFPNYSSELNVNALELDDSALYLCASSFDASGDEQYFGPGTRLTVT.

The chain carries TRBV10-1 and TRBJ1-1, with D unclear. The CDR3 is made up of 13 amino acids. V was shortened by 2 bases and J by 1 base, with 5 bases between the two germline ends. Germline CDR1 and CDR2: WNHNN and SYGVQD (reference sequence). In DNA, the CDR3 is TGCGCCAGCAGTGAGGGGTGGAACACTGAAGCTTTCTTT. This encodes CASSEGWNTEAFF.

The rearrangement joins TRBV6-7 to TRBJ1-6; D unclear. TRBV6-7 is flagged as an ORF with uncertain function. The CDR3 spans 16 residues. V was trimmed by 7 bases and J by 14 bases, leaving 27 bases between them. Here the CDR3 DNA reads TGTGCCAGCAAGATGAGAGTCCTCCTACTCTATAGGACCCTCCACTTT. Amino acid sequence: CASKMRVLLLYRTLHF.

This chain connects TRBV15 to TRBJ1-1, with D unresolved. Trimming removed 7 bases at V and 6 bases at J, with 9 bases between. The CDR3 runs 11 residues. Germline values: CDR1 LNHNV, CDR2 YYDKDF (reference sequence). The CDR3 is CATKRSSEAFF. CDR3 nucleotides: TGTGCCACCAAACGGAGCTCTGAAGCTTTCTTT.

V is TRBV7-2 and J is TRBJ2-7; the D gene is possibly TRBD2 (6 bases). The CDR3 is 15 amino acids. CDR1 is SGHTA, CDR2 FQGNSA, per germline. V lost 5 bases, J lost 1 base, and 15 bases lay in between. CDR3 sequence reads: CASSLGAGFSYEQYF. CDR3 coding DNA: TGTGCCAGCAGCCTAGGGGCGGGGTTTTCCTACGAGCAGTACTTC.

The rearrangement joins TRBV6-5 to TRBJ2-3; 12 bases line up with TRBD2. CDR3 length: 16 amino acids. In germline, CDR1 is MNHEY, CDR2 SVGAGI. Trimming at V came to 0 bases and at J to 4 bases, leaving 2 bases not matched to a gene. The CDR3 DNA reads as TGTGCCAGCAGTTACTCAGGACTAGCGGGGTCAGATACGCAGTATTTT. It codes for CASSYSGLAGSDTQYF.

The genes are TRBV3-1 (or the pseudogene TRBV3-2) and TRBJ2-3, with 12 bases aligning to TRBD1. The J segment lost 4 bases and the V segment lost 4 bases, leaving 12 bases of the junction unmatched. Germline V gene sequence: CDR1 LGHDT, CDR2 YNNKEL (reference sequence). CDR3 length equals 18 residues. CDR3 region: CASSRAGTGGAFSDTQYF. In DNA, the CDR3 is TGTGCCAGCAGCCGTGCCGGGACAGGGGGCGCGTTCTCAGATACGCAGTATTTT.

This clone was found a few times. This chain joins TRBV5-1 and TRBJ2-7; no firm D call. Germline V gene lookup returns CDR1 SGHRS and CDR2 YFSETQ. V lost 1 base and J 7 bases, leaving 6 bases between the germline ends. CDR3 size: 11 residues. This CDR3 is CASSLLEEQYF. Here the CDR3 DNA reads TGCGCCAGCAGCTTGCTCGAGGAGCAGTACTTC.

The V gene is TRBV11-2, the J gene TRBJ1-6; 9 bases are a match to TRBD1. The CDR3 spans 15 residues. Germline V gene lookup returns CDR1 SGHAT and CDR2 FQNNGV. The junction had 9 bases not matched to a gene; V was cut back by 5 bases and J by 10 bases. The CDR3 bases are TGTGCCAGCAGCCAAGCAGGGACAGGGCTCTCACCCCTCCACTTT. As protein: CASSQAGTGLSPLHF.

The chain carries TRBV9 and TRBJ1-1, with D unresolved. V dropped 0 bases and J dropped 3 bases, with 9 bases sitting between them. Germline loops: CDR1 SGDLS, CDR2 YYNGEE. The CDR3 loop spans 14 amino acids. CDR3 amino acids: CASSVEPGDTEAFF. The CDR3 region has the DNA TGTGCCAGCAGCGTAGAACCCGGGGACACTGAAGCTTTCTTT.

The chain is built from TRBV5-1 and TRBJ2-2; D tentatively fits TRBD1 or TRBD2 (5 bases each). The CDR3 has 14 residues. CDR1 is SGHRS and CDR2 is YFSETQ in the germline V gene. The ends were cut back, 0 bases at V and 5 bases at J, with 8 bases in the middle. This CDR3 reads CASSLVWGTGELFF. For the CDR3, the DNA is TGCGCCAGCAGCTTGGTATGGGGGACCGGGGAGCTGTTTTTT.

The chain has TRBV7-8 and TRBJ1-3; no definite D call. Germline CDR1 and CDR2: SGHVS and FQNEAQ. The ends were cut back, 3 bases at V and 2 bases at J, with 14 bases in the middle. The CDR3 covers 16 residues. For the CDR3, the DNA is TGTGCCAGCAGCTTCAGCCGGCGGGGAACTGGAAACACCATATATTTT. Protein product: CASSFSRRGTGNTIYF.

This clone was seen a single time. V is TRBV14 and J is TRBJ2-1, with D unclear. Germline values: CDR1 SGHDN, CDR2 FVKESK. The V end was cut by 4 bases, the J end by 12 bases, with 13 bases between. The CDR3 contains 12 residues. The CDR3 sequence: CASSRKFWAQFF. In DNA, the CDR3 is TGTGCCAGCAGCCGAAAGTTTTGGGCGCAGTTCTTC.

CDR3 DNA: TGTGCCACCAGCAGAGATAGGGATGAGCAGTTCTTC. As protein: CATSRDRDEQFF. V and J are TRBV15 and TRBJ2-1; D gene ambiguous. The ends were cut back, 0 bases at V and 8 bases at J, with 5 bases in the middle. The CDR3 has 12 amino acids. Per the germline V gene, CDR1 is LNHNV and CDR2 is YYDKDF (reference sequence).

This sequence joins TRBV29-1 and TRBJ1-2; 9 bases agree with TRBD1. V lost 7 bases and J lost 2; bases outside the gene matches: 2. Germline-derived CDR1 and CDR2 are SQVTM and ANQGSEA. The CDR3 spans 12 residues. Here the CDR3 DNA reads TGCAGCGCCGGGACAGGGAACTATGGCTACACCTTC. This sequence encodes CSAGTGNYGYTF.

This chain uses TRBV5-1 with TRBJ1-5; D is unclear. V gave up 0 bases and J gave up 0 bases, with 7 bases separating them. There are 15 residues in the CDR3. Germline-derived CDR1 and CDR2 are SGHRS and YFSETQ. In nucleotides, the CDR3 is TGCGCCAGCAGCTTGGATTTTAGTAGCAATCAGCCCCAGCATTTT. Translating it yields CASSLDFSSNQPQHF.

The gene calls are TRBV18 and TRBJ2-3; D not resolved. The CDR3 has 12 amino acids. Germline CDR1 is KGHSH and CDR2 is LQKENI. V was cut by 3 bases and J by 2 bases, with 3 bases left in between. Written as DNA, the CDR3 is TGTGCCAGCTCACCCGTCACAGATACGCAGTATTTT. Translated, it gives CASSPVTDTQYF.

The gene calls are TRBV7-6 and TRBJ1-2; 9 bases align to TRBD1. Trimming at V came to 0 bases and at J to 6 bases, leaving 8 bases not matched to a gene. Germline-derived CDR1 and CDR2 are SGHVS and FNYEAQ. The CDR3 contains 16 residues. The CDR3 region is CASSLAGTGLGDGYTF. The DNA for the CDR3 is TGTGCCAGCAGCTTAGCGGGGACAGGGCTAGGAGATGGCTACACCTTC.

The V and J genes are TRBV27 and TRBJ1-1; TRBD1 is a possible D gene (6 bases). Germline values: CDR1 MNHEY, CDR2 SMNVEV (reference sequence). Trimming removed 7 bases at V and 3 bases at J, with 15 bases between. The CDR3 spans 14 residues. The CDR3 DNA sequence: TGTGCCAGCAAATCCAGGGGTGGGTACACTGAAGCTTTCTTT. Amino acid sequence: CASKSRGGYTEAFF.

This sequence joins TRBV2 and TRBJ1-5; D may be TRBD1 (5 bases). This CDR3 has 14 residues. Trimming took off 8 bases at V and 0 bases at J, with 11 bases between the two ends. Germline assignment: CDR1 SNHLY and CDR2 FYNNEI. The CDR3 is CASRQLYSNQPQHF. The CDR3 coding sequence is TGTGCCAGCCGACAGCTCTATAGCAATCAGCCCCAGCATTTT.

The rearrangement uses TRBV19 and TRBJ1-6; D remains ambiguous. The V end was cut by 3 bases, the J end by 10 bases, with 10 bases between. The CDR3 is 13 residues long. The V gene's germline CDR1 is LNHDA and CDR2 SQIVND (reference sequence). CDR3 protein: CASSMSLGSPLHF. The CDR3 DNA reads TGTGCCAGTAGTATGAGTTTAGGATCACCCCTCCACTTT.

This chain joins TRBV27 and TRBJ1-2, with D uncertain. The germline gives CDR1 MNHEY, CDR2 SMNVEV (reference sequence). With 3 bases removed from V and 14 bases from J, the gap between germline ends came to 13 bases. This CDR3 is 11 amino acids long. The CDR3: CASSLSGPGTF. The CDR3 region has the DNA TGTGCCAGCAGTTTGTCCGGACCCGGGACCTTC.

The chain has TRBV10-3 and TRBJ1-5; D is uncertain. Trimming removed 0 bases at V and 4 bases at J, with 10 bases between. Germline V lookup: CDR1 ENHRY, CDR2 SYGVKD. This CDR3 region has 15 residues. In DNA form, the CDR3 reads TGTGCCATCAGTGAGTCTACAGCCCAAAATCAGCCCCAGCATTTT. Translating it yields CAISESTAQNQPQHF.

DNA of the CDR3: TGTGCCAGCAGTCCTCACCCCGTGACAGCGGAACTCCACTTT. Translated, it gives CASSPHPVTAELHF. The chain couples TRBV27 to TRBJ1-6; a possible D gene is TRBD1 (5 bases). This CDR3 is 14 amino acids long. CDR1 and CDR2 from the germline V gene are MNHEY and SMNVEV (reference sequence). V shed 5 bases and J shed 16 bases, with 21 bases lying between them.